A selection of T cell receptor beta chains follows, all from one sample in a study of blood T cell repertoires in COVID-19. Some clones are missing from TCRdb's copy, which holds only in-frame ones; the method was immunoSEQ multiplex PCR. This sample has over 200,000 clones, with under 90% found just once. Sequencing was performed on PBMCs or T cells enriched from blood (not recorded which). All receptors come from a man between 60 and 75 years old who had recovered from COVID-19. Both conserved end residues are part of each CDR3. A D gene is named only where the DNA matches it firmly. The size entry is marked missing in some rows and otherwise reads once, few, many or a size class.

D: .
V: TRBV7-3
size: .
J: TRBJ2-2
CDR3: CASSYYPTNTGELFF
DNA: TGTGCCAGCAGCTACTATCCAACGAACACCGGGGAGCTGTTTTTT

D: .
V: TRBV6-6
size: .
J: TRBJ1-2
CDR3: CASSYSMGPTNYGYTF
DNA: TGTGCCAGCAGTTACTCGATGGGCCCCACTAACTATGGCTACACCTTC

D: .
V: TRBV7-2
size: .
J: TRBJ2-2
CDR3: CASSLVSHTGELFF
DNA: TGTGCCAGCAGCTTAGTGAGTCACACCGGGGAGCTGTTTTTT

D: .
V: TRBV11-3
size: .
J: TRBJ1-4
CDR3: CASSQRGARMFF
DNA: TGTGCCAGCAGCCAAAGGGGTGCAAGGATGTTTTTT

D: TRBD1
V: TRBV24-1
size: .
J: TRBJ1-2
CDR3: CATSEGTGQLYGYTF
DNA: TGTGCCACCAGTGAGGGGACAGGACAGTTATATGGCTACACCTTC

D: TRBD1
V: TRBV11-3
size: .
J: TRBJ2-2
CDR3: CASSLDAWTGPTGELFF
DNA: TGTGCCAGCAGCTTAGATGCATGGACAGGGCCCACCGGGGAGCTGTTTTTT

D: TRBD2
V: TRBV5-6
size: .
J: TRBJ2-3
CDR3: CASSLAGGLGHTQYF
DNA: TGTGCCAGCAGCCTAGCGGGGGGTTTAGGACATACGCAGTATTTT

D: TRBD2
V: TRBV6-5
size: .
J: TRBJ2-3
CDR3: CASRLPGLAKDTQYF
DNA: TGTGCCAGCAGACTACCGGGACTAGCAAAAGATACGCAGTATTTT

D: .
V: TRBV25-1
size: .
J: TRBJ1-4
CDR3: CASSEWAPTNEKLFF
DNA: TGTGCCAGCAGTGAATGGGCTCCAACTAATGAAAAACTGTTTTTT

D: .
V: TRBV2
size: few
J: TRBJ1-4
CDR3: CASRRAGEKLFF
DNA: TGTGCCAGCAGGCGGGCGGGTGAAAAACTGTTTTTT

D: .
V: TRBV14
size: .
J: TRBJ1-6
CDR3: CASSPGTGIFYNSPLHF
DNA: TGTGCCAGCAGCCCAGGAACAGGGATCTTCTATAATTCACCCCTCCACTTT

D: .
V: TRBV12-3/TRBV12-4
size: .
J: TRBJ2-5
CDR3: CASSPPRGETQYF
DNA: TGTGCCAGCAGTCCACCCAGGGGTGAGACCCAGTACTTC

D: TRBD2
V: TRBV2
size: .
J: TRBJ2-5
CDR3: CASSEVAGTKETQYF
DNA: TGTGCCAGCAGTGAGGTTGCCGGGACTAAAGAGACCCAGTACTTC

D: .
V: TRBV7-2
size: .
J: TRBJ1-4
CDR3: CASSPNPPGVREKLFF
DNA: TGTGCCAGCAGCCCAAACCCTCCAGGGGTACGGGAAAAACTGTTTTTT

D: .
V: TRBV6-5
size: .
J: TRBJ1-2
CDR3: CASRHDGNYGYTF
DNA: TGTGCCAGCAGACATGACGGGAACTATGGCTACACCTTC

D: TRBD1
V: TRBV27
size: .
J: TRBJ1-6
CDR3: CASSLLAPGQGNSPLHF
DNA: TGTGCCAGCAGTTTATTGGCCCCGGGACAGGGTAACTCACCCCTCCACTTT

D: .
V: TRBV7-9
size: once
J: TRBJ2-1
CDR3: CASSADGSYNEQFF
DNA: TGTGCCAGCAGCGCGGATGGGTCCTACAATGAGCAGTTCTTC

D: .
V: TRBV7-2
size: .
J: TRBJ1-3
CDR3: CASSLTRGDTIYF
DNA: TGTGCCAGCAGCTTAACGCGGGGTGACACCATATATTTT

D: .
V: TRBV2
size: .
J: TRBJ2-3
CDR3: CASSVLQKIGQYF
DNA: TGTGCCAGCAGTGTTCTTCAAAAAATCGGGCAGTATTTT

D: .
V: TRBV2
size: .
J: TRBJ1-5
CDR3: CASSDLSGNQPQHF
DNA: TGTGCCAGCAGTGATCTCAGTGGCAATCAGCCCCAGCATTTT

D: TRBD1
V: TRBV19
size: .
J: TRBJ1-1
CDR3: CASSRDRETEAFF
DNA: TGTGCCAGTAGTCGGGACAGGGAGACTGAAGCTTTCTTT

D: TRBD1
V: TRBV7-2
size: few
J: TRBJ2-5
CDR3: CASSFDRGVETQYF
DNA: TGTGCCAGCAGCTTTGACAGGGGCGTAGAGACCCAGTACTTC

D: .
V: TRBV7-2
size: .
J: TRBJ2-5
CDR3: CASSGAGTTQYF
DNA: TGTGCCAGCAGCGGGGCCGGGACTACCCAGTACTTC

D: .
V: TRBV4-2
size: .
J: TRBJ2-7
CDR3: CASSPMDSIYEQYF
DNA: TGTGCCAGCAGCCCGATGGACAGTATTTACGAGCAGTACTTC

D: TRBD1
V: TRBV6-2/TRBV6-3
size: .
J: TRBJ1-1
CDR3: CASSGAGTGGEGEAFF
DNA: TGTGCCAGCAGTGGCGCCGGGACAGGGGGCGAAGGTGAAGCTTTCTTT

D: .
V: TRBV6-2/TRBV6-3
size: .
J: TRBJ1-5
CDR3: CASSNPLTGGNQPQHF
DNA: TGTGCCAGCAGCAACCCACTGACAGGAGGCAATCAGCCCCAGCATTTT

D: TRBD2
V: TRBV7-9
size: .
J: TRBJ2-1
CDR3: CASSLVVAGVYEQFF
DNA: TGTGCCAGCAGCTTAGTTGTAGCGGGGGTGTATGAGCAGTTCTTC

D: .
V: TRBV24-1
size: .
J: TRBJ1-4
CDR3: CATSESGKDEKLFF
DNA: TGTGCCACCAGTGAATCAGGGAAGGATGAAAAACTGTTTTTT

D: .
V: TRBV7-8
size: .
J: TRBJ1-5
CDR3: CASSPRRGSNQPQHF
DNA: TGTGCCAGCAGCCCCCGGAGGGGAAGCAATCAGCCCCAGCATTTT

D: .
V: TRBV10-3
size: .
J: TRBJ1-5
CDR3: CAISESKQGWGNQPQHF
DNA: TGTGCCATCAGTGAGTCGAAGCAGGGTTGGGGCAATCAGCCCCAGCATTTT

D: TRBD1
V: TRBV28
size: .
J: TRBJ1-4
CDR3: CAVSGQGTAKLFF
DNA: TGTGCCGTCTCGGGACAGGGGACAGCAAAACTGTTTTTT

D: .
V: TRBV14
size: once
J: TRBJ2-2
CDR3: CASSQRPGANTGELFF
DNA: TGTGCCAGCAGCCAACGTCCAGGGGCGAACACCGGGGAGCTGTTTTTT

D: TRBD1
V: TRBV28
size: .
J: TRBJ1-2
CDR3: CASSSGTDHGYTF
DNA: TGTGCCAGCAGTTCCGGGACAGACCATGGCTACACCTTC

D: TRBD1
V: TRBV19
size: .
J: TRBJ1-5
CDR3: CASENRARGLSQPQHF
DNA: TGTGCCAGTGAAAATCGGGCCAGGGGGCTAAGTCAGCCCCAGCATTTT

D: .
V: TRBV11-1
size: few
J: TRBJ1-1
CDR3: CASSFTGFSEAFF
DNA: TGTGCCAGCAGCTTTACAGGGTTTTCTGAAGCTTTCTTT

D: .
V: TRBV7-5
size: .
J: TRBJ2-7
CDR3: CARSLKWTPNAEQYF
DNA: TGTGCCAGAAGCTTAAAATGGACTCCAAACGCCGAGCAGTACTTC

D: TRBD1
V: TRBV19
size: .
J: TRBJ2-4
CDR3: CASSTPMGGQGDSKNIQYF
DNA: TGTGCCAGTAGTACGCCGATGGGGGGACAGGGCGACTCCAAAAACATTCAGTACTTC

D: TRBD1
V: TRBV6-5
size: .
J: TRBJ1-2
CDR3: CASSRAGQVFGGYTF
DNA: TGTGCCAGCAGTAGGGCGGGACAGGTCTTTGGAGGCTACACCTTC

D: .
V: TRBV3-1/TRBV3-2
size: .
J: TRBJ2-7
CDR3: CASSQQYEQYF
DNA: TGTGCCAGCAGCCAGCAGTACGAGCAGTACTTC

D: TRBD1
V: TRBV5-1
size: .
J: TRBJ2-7
CDR3: CASSSQGAPYEQYF
DNA: TGCGCCAGCAGCTCGCAGGGGGCTCCGTACGAGCAGTACTTC

D: .
V: TRBV9
size: .
J: TRBJ2-7
CDR3: CASSVGVLGVEYEQYF
DNA: TGTGCCAGCAGCGTAGGTGTTCTGGGAGTAGAGTACGAGCAGTACTTC

D: TRBD1
V: TRBV7-8
size: .
J: TRBJ2-2
CDR3: CASSLRLGQGNPGELFF
DNA: TGTGCCAGCAGCCTCCGCCTCGGACAGGGAAACCCCGGGGAGCTGTTTTTT

D: .
V: TRBV6-5
size: .
J: TRBJ2-7
CDR3: CASSYGGRVDYEQYF
DNA: TGTGCCAGCAGTTACGGCGGCAGGGTGGACTACGAGCAGTACTTC

D: TRBD1
V: TRBV4-3
size: few
J: TRBJ2-7
CDR3: CASSQWEMGQSYEQYF
DNA: TGCGCCAGCAGCCAATGGGAGATGGGACAGTCCTACGAGCAGTACTTC

D: TRBD1
V: TRBV19
size: .
J: TRBJ1-1
CDR3: CASTLGQGTTEAFF
DNA: TGTGCCAGTACCCTGGGACAGGGGACCACTGAAGCTTTCTTT

D: TRBD1
V: TRBV5-6
size: .
J: TRBJ1-2
CDR3: CASSGGQGVYGYTF
DNA: TGTGCCAGCAGCGGCGGACAGGGTGTATATGGCTACACCTTC